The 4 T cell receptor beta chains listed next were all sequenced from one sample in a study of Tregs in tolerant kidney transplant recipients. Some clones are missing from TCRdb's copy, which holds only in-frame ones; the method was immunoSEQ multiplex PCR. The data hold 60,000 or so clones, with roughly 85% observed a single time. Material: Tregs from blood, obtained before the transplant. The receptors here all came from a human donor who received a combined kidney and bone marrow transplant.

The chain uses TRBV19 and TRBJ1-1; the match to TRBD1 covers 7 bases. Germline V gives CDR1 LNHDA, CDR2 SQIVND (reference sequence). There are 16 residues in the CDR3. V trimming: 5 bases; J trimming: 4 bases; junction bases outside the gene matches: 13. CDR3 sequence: CASSFFRGGMGTEAFF. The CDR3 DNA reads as TGTGCCAGTAGTTTCTTCAGGGGGGGGATGGGCACTGAAGCTTTCTTT.

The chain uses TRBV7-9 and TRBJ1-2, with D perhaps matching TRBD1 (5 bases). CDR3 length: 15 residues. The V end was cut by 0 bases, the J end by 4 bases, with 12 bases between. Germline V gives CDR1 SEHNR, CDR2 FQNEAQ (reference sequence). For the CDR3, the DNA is TGTGCCAGCAGCTTAGCGGCGTCCGGGGGCTATGGCTACACCTTC. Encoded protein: CASSLAASGGYGYTF.

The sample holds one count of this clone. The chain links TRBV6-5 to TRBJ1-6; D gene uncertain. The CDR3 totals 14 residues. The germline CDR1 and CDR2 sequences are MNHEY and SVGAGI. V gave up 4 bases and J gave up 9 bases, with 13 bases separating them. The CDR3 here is CASSSPFSGSPLHF. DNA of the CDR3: TGTGCCAGCAGTTCACCCTTCTCGGGTTCACCCCTCCACTTT.

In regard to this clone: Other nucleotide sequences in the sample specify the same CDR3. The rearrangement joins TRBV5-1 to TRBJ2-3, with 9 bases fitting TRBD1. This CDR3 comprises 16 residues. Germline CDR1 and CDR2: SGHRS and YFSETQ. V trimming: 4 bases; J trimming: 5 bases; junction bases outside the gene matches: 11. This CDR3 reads CASSLSPGQGRDTQYF. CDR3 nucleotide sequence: TGCGCCAGCAGCCTCAGTCCGGGACAGGGCAGAGATACGCAGTATTTT. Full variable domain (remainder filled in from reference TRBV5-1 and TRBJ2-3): KAGVTQTPRYLIKTRGQQVTLSCSPISGHRSVSWYQQTPGQGLQFLFEYFSETQRNKGNFPGRFSGRQFSNSRSEMNVSTLELGDSALYLCASSLSPGQGRDTQYFGPGTRLTVL.